Presented here are 28 T cell receptor beta chains from one specimen sequenced in a study of low-dose radiotherapy and immunotherapy resistance in tumors. TRAV and TRBV primers primed cDNA for both TCRalpha and TCRbeta. TCRs underwent about 22 PCR cycles of amplification with a constant-region primer and V-primer adapter. TCRdb processed the reads anew with MiXCR; each CDR3 protein has one entry. The table records approximately 11,000 distinct CDR3 sequences, about half of them present only once. The receptors here all came from a human donor with advanced metastatic prostate, ovarian, gallbladder or colorectal cancer (not recorded which). This table probably holds off-target reads from a library built for another chain.

V is TRBV5-1 and J is TRBJ2-7; D gene unclear. The CDR3 spans 15 residues. Germline-derived CDR1 and CDR2 are SGHRS and YFSETQ. V was clipped by 0 bases and J by 0 bases, with 10 bases between them. CDR3 loop: CASSLETGGSYEQYF. For the CDR3, the DNA is TGCGCCAGCAGCTTGGAAACGGGTGGCTCCTACGAGCAGTACTTC.

A few counts support this clonotype. The chain is built from TRBV4-1 and TRBJ2-5, with TRBD1 matching over 9 bases. Germline values: CDR1 MGHRA, CDR2 YSYEKL. The CDR3 contains 15 residues. Trimming at V came to 4 bases and at J to 4 bases, leaving 7 bases not matched to a gene. The CDR3 loop is CASSPDRGMLETQYF. DNA of the CDR3: TGCGCCAGCAGCCCCGACAGGGGGATGTTAGAGACCCAGTACTTC.

The rearrangement links TRBV2 to TRBJ2-7; D could derive from TRBD1 or TRBD2 (5 bases each). This CDR3 is built from 13 residues. Germline V CDR1 and CDR2: SNHLY, FYNNEI. V shed 11 bases and J shed 2 bases, with 16 bases lying between them. CDR3 sequence reads: CAGGEGSTYEQYF. The DNA for the CDR3 is TGTGCCGGGGGAGAGGGATCTACCTACGAGCAGTACTTC.

This clonotype was seen only a few times. The J gene is TRBJ1-1, the V gene TRBV6-5; 7 bases align to TRBD1. Germline-derived CDR1 and CDR2 are MNHEY and SVGAGI. J was trimmed by 4 bases and V by 6 bases; bases with no gene match: 11. This CDR3 is built from 15 residues. The DNA of the CDR3 is TGTGCCAGCAGACGACGACAGGGATTGGGCACTGAAGCTTTCTTT. Protein product: CASRRRQGLGTEAFF.

The rearrangement joins TRBV9 to TRBJ2-1, with D possibly being TRBD2 (5 bases). This CDR3 spans 15 amino acids. V was trimmed by 0 bases and J by 6 bases, leaving 13 bases between them. The germline gives CDR1 SGDLS, CDR2 YYNGEE. The CDR3 spells CASSVAGMPSNEQFF. DNA for the CDR3: TGTGCCAGCAGCGTAGCGGGAATGCCCTCCAATGAGCAGTTCTTC.

The chain couples TRBV2 to TRBJ2-2; perhaps TRBD1 as D (5 bases). Trimming removed 6 bases from V and 2 bases from J, with 22 bases in between. The CDR3 runs 18 residues. CDR1 SNHLY and CDR2 FYNNEI come from the germline V gene. This chain's CDR3 is CASSNGATDAANTGELFF. In nucleotides, the CDR3 is TGTGCCAGCAGCAATGGGGCGACAGACGCGGCCAACACCGGGGAGCTGTTTTTT.

A few counts support this clonotype. The chain couples TRBV5-1 to TRBJ2-1; 7 nucleotides line up with TRBD2. This CDR3 spans 15 amino acids. Trimming at V came to 2 bases and at J to 4 bases, leaving 6 bases not matched to a gene. In germline, CDR1 is SGHRS, CDR2 YFSETQ. CDR3 residues: CASSFSAGDYNEQFF. CDR3 DNA: TGCGCCAGCAGCTTCTCCGCGGGAGATTACAATGAGCAGTTCTTC.

This clonotype came up a few times. This rearrangement joins TRBV6-8 to TRBJ2-3; D tentatively fits TRBD1 or TRBD2 (5 bases each). V lost 10 bases and J 6 bases, leaving 20 bases between the germline ends. The CDR3 contains 14 residues. Germline CDR1 MNHGY, CDR2 SAAAGT. CDR3 sequence reads: CATHGARSMDTQYF. The CDR3 coding sequence is TGTGCCACGCACGGGGCTAGGAGTATGGATACGCAGTATTTT.

The chain is built from TRBV30 and TRBJ2-2; 8 nucleotides match TRBD2. The CDR3 is made up of 14 amino acids. Per germline, CDR1 GTSNPN and CDR2 SVGIG (reference sequence). V trimming: 7 bases; J trimming: 5 bases; junction bases outside the gene matches: 9. The CDR3 DNA reads as TGTGCCTCACGCGAGGCGGGGGGAACCGGGGAGCTGTTTTTT. Encoded protein: CASREAGGTGELFF.

The genes are TRBV28 and TRBJ1-1, with TRBD1 as a possible D gene (6 bases). CDR1 is MDHEN and CDR2 is SYDVKM in the germline V gene. The CDR3 runs 13 residues. V was trimmed by 3 bases and J by 7 bases, leaving 12 bases between them. The CDR3 nucleotides are TGTGCCAGCAGTTTGTCCAGGGGCATTGAAGCTTTCTTT. It translates to CASSLSRGIEAFF. The full variable domain, rest sourced from reference TRBV28 and TRBJ1-1, is DVKVTQSSRYLVKRTGEKVFLECVQDMDHENMFWYRQDPGLGLRLIYFSYDVKMKEKGDIPEGYSVSREKKERFSLILESASTNQTSMYLCASSLSRGIEAFFGQGTRLTVV.

The CDR3 DNA follows: TGCGCCAGCACCCCAGACGGGAGGGGGAGTTTCAATGAGCAGTTCTTC. Protein product: CASTPDGRGSFNEQFF. The rearrangement links TRBV5-1 to TRBJ2-1, with 8 bases matching TRBD2. J was trimmed by 6 bases and V by 6 bases; bases with no gene match: 14. Germline V gene data show CDR1 as SGHRS and CDR2 as YFSETQ. The CDR3 has 16 residues.

The chain employs TRBV29-1 and TRBJ2-3, with no clear D. This CDR3 region has 12 residues. Germline V gene lookup returns CDR1 SQVTM and CDR2 ANQGSEA. Trimming removed 3 bases from V and 3 bases from J, with 7 bases in between. The CDR3 region is CSVDGPTDTQYF. CDR3 nucleotides: TGCAGCGTTGATGGGCCGACAGATACGCAGTATTTT.

J is TRBJ2-7 and V is TRBV18, with D hard to call. Trimming removed 5 bases from V and 4 bases from J, with 9 bases in between. This CDR3 region has 12 residues. Germline assignment: CDR1 KGHSH and CDR2 LQKENI. The CDR3 sequence is CASSYGEYEQYF. The CDR3 DNA reads TGTGCCAGCTCATACGGAGAGTACGAGCAGTACTTC.

This clonotype was seen a handful of times. The chain couples TRBV5-4 to TRBJ2-1; 11 positions agree with TRBD2. Germline lookup yields CDR1 SGHNT and CDR2 YYREEE (reference sequence). V gave up 4 bases and J gave up 2 bases; unmatched junction bases: 2. This CDR3 is built from 15 residues. In DNA form, the CDR3 reads TGTGCCAGCAGCCATAGCGGGGGGGCCTACAATGAGCAGTTCTTC. Translating it yields CASSHSGGAYNEQFF.

This chain connects TRBV29-1 to TRBJ2-7; tentatively, D is TRBD1 or TRBD2 (7 bases each). V shed 6 bases and J shed 0 bases, with 18 bases lying between them. The CDR3 has 15 residues. CDR1 and CDR2 (germline): SQVTM, ANQGSEA. The CDR3 DNA reads TGCAGCGTCCTTTCGCGGGGGACAGCCTCCTACGAGCAGTACTTC. It encodes CSVLSRGTASYEQYF.

The chain combines TRBV24-1 with TRBJ1-5; D might be TRBD1 (6 bases). Trimming removed 9 bases at V and 4 bases at J, with 18 bases between. CDR3 length: 15 amino acids. Per the germline V gene, CDR1 is KGHDR and CDR2 is SFDVKD. The chain's CDR3 is CATGSTGSQNQPQHF. In nucleotides, the CDR3 is TGTGCCACCGGATCAACAGGGAGCCAAAATCAGCCCCAGCATTTT.

The sample holds a few counts of this clonotype. The chain employs TRBV24-1 and TRBJ2-1, with a tentative D call TRBD1 (7 bases). V shed 3 bases and J shed 3 bases, with 14 bases lying between them. CDR1 KGHDR and CDR2 SFDVKD come from the germline V gene. The CDR3 loop spans 16 amino acids. The CDR3 DNA follows: TGTGCCACCAGTGATCACCGACAGGGACTCTACAATGAGCAGTTCTTC. Protein product: CATSDHRQGLYNEQFF.

This chain connects TRBV13 to TRBJ2-1, with 9 bases aligning to TRBD1. The V gene end was trimmed by 6 bases and the J gene end by 7 bases; junction bases not matched to a gene: 7. Germline V gives CDR1 PRHDT, CDR2 FYEKMQ (reference sequence). This CDR3 is built from 14 residues. The CDR3 DNA reads TGTGCCAGCAGGACAGGGGGGAATAGGAATGAGCAGTTCTTC. It specifies CASRTGGNRNEQFF.

This clonotype was detected only a few times. The CDR3: CSGGQGDYGYTF. The CDR3 bases are TGCAGCGGGGGACAGGGGGACTATGGCTACACCTTC. The rearrangement joins TRBV29-1 to TRBJ1-2; 11 bases are shared with TRBD1. The trim removed 7 bases at V and 3 bases at J, leaving 1 base unmatched. The CDR3 spans 12 residues. CDR1 and CDR2 from the germline V gene are SQVTM and ANQGSEA.

The table lists this clonotype with a few counts. The chain links TRBV18 to TRBJ2-1; D assignment may be TRBD1 or TRBD2 (5 bases each). This CDR3 spans 17 amino acids. Germline V gives CDR1 KGHSH, CDR2 LQKENI. The germline V and J ends were trimmed by 0 bases and 7 bases, with 19 bases remaining between them. CDR3 in amino acids: CASSPPAGTHKENEQFF. In nucleotides, the CDR3 is TGTGCCAGCTCACCACCGGCCGGGACCCACAAAGAGAATGAGCAGTTCTTC.

The chain links TRBV6-5 to TRBJ1-1; D may be TRBD1 (5 bases). The V and J ends lost 6 bases and 7 bases respectively, with 21 bases between them. The CDR3 sequence is 15 residues long. The V gene's germline CDR1 is MNHEY and CDR2 SVGAGI. CDR3 residues: CASRTGGVGHSEAFF. CDR3 nucleotides: TGTGCCAGCAGGACGGGAGGGGTAGGTCACAGTGAAGCTTTCTTT.

The count of this clonotype is one. The chain couples TRBV11-1 to TRBJ2-6; the D gene could be TRBD1 or TRBD2 (6 bases each). The ends were cut back, 2 bases at V and 4 bases at J, with 15 bases in the middle. This CDR3 comprises 17 residues. Germline loops: CDR1 SGHAT, CDR2 FQDESV (reference sequence). CDR3 DNA sequence: TGTGCCAGCAGCTTAAGGGGGGCTCTCTTCGGGGCCAACGTCCTGACTTTC. Its protein product is CASSLRGALFGANVLTF.

This clonotype was detected only a few times. J is TRBJ1-5 and V is TRBV10-3; D is undetermined. CDR1 is ENHRY and CDR2 is SYGVKD in the germline V gene. The CDR3 consists of 14 residues. The V and J ends lost 2 bases and 11 bases respectively, with 16 bases between them. The CDR3 loop is CAISEGPSVPAQHF. The CDR3, as DNA: TGTGCCATCAGTGAGGGGCCTTCGGTTCCAGCCCAGCATTTT.

This chain connects TRBV4-1 to TRBJ2-1; 7 bases fit TRBD2. Trimming removed 4 bases from V and 6 bases from J; junction bases left unmatched: 9. CDR3 length: 15 residues. Germline CDR1 MGHRA, CDR2 YSYEKL. Here the CDR3 reads CASSRLAASRNEQFF. In nucleotides, the CDR3 is TGCGCCAGCAGCCGTCTAGCGGCCTCTCGCAATGAGCAGTTCTTC.

The rearrangement joins TRBV5-1 to TRBJ2-1; D could derive from TRBD1 or TRBD2 (5 bases each). V lost 0 bases to trimming and J lost 6 bases, with 10 bases between them. The CDR3 extends over 14 amino acids. Germline V gene data show CDR1 as SGHRS and CDR2 as YFSETQ. CDR3 sequence: CASSLEGRSNEQFF. The CDR3, as DNA: TGCGCCAGCAGCTTGGAGGGGAGAAGCAATGAGCAGTTCTTC.

The V gene is TRBV28, the J gene TRBJ2-7; 13 bases are a match to TRBD2. Trimming took 4 bases from V and 2 from J; bases not matched to a gene: 2. The germline V gene has CDR1 MDHEN and CDR2 SYDVKM. The CDR3 runs 15 residues. Here the CDR3 DNA reads TGTGCCAGCAGTTGGGGGACTAGCGGGACCTACGAGCAGTACTTC. As protein: CASSWGTSGTYEQYF.

This clonotype was observed a handful of times. The gene calls are TRBV2 and TRBJ2-3, with D perhaps matching TRBD1 (6 bases). V was trimmed by 6 bases and J by 0 bases, leaving 13 bases between them. The CDR3 length is 15 residues. The V gene's germline CDR1 is SNHLY and CDR2 FYNNEI. This CDR3 reads CASRLEGTSTDTQYF. CDR3 nucleotides: TGTGCCAGCAGGTTGGAAGGGACAAGCACAGATACGCAGTATTTT.

The rearrangement links TRBV20-1 to TRBJ2-3; D uncertain. Trimming removed 1 base from V and 1 base from J, with 6 bases in between. CDR1 DFQATT and CDR2 SNEGSKA come from the germline V gene (reference sequence). This CDR3 has 13 residues. CDR3 loop: CSARVPGTDTQYF. For the CDR3, the DNA is TGCAGTGCTAGAGTGCCAGGCACAGATACGCAGTATTTT.